The present T cell receptor beta chain was sequenced within a study of vaccination and CD4 T cells after COVID-19. Study at large: Stimuli were overlapping spike peptide pools of SARS-CoV-2 and three common cold coronaviruses (HCoV-NL63, HCoV-OC43, HCoV-229E).

The V gene's germline CDR1 is DFQATT and CDR2 SNEGSKA (reference sequence). Trimming cost V 5 bases and J 8 bases; bases outside gene matches: 17. The CDR3 extends over 16 amino acids. Treatment defined: approximately nine-day PBMC culture with coronavirus spike peptide pools or control peptides (ViraFEST assay). Recorded positive PCR dates fall between March and December 2020, preceding US Alpha, Beta and Delta variants. Regarding the study as a whole: Among those convalescent, a median approximately 87% of reactive clones emerged solely post-vaccination.

Cultured CD4+ T-cell DNA underwent Oncomine TCR Beta short-read sequencing. TCRdb independently ran MiXCR on the PCR reads; one entry per CDR3 protein. The data show some 13,000 distinct CDR3 sequences, 35% seen once. Turning to this clonotype: Its antigen is as yet unknown.

The sequence derives from a human donor who had recovered from COVID-19. The rearrangement uses TRBV20-1 and TRBJ2-1, with 8 bases lining up with TRBD2. Specimen: CD4+ T cells from blood, cultured in vitro. CDR3 in amino acids: CSAWSLAGLFRDEQFF. CDR3 in DNA: TGCAGTGCTTGGAGTCTAGCGGGCCTATTTAGGGATGAGCAGTTCTTC.